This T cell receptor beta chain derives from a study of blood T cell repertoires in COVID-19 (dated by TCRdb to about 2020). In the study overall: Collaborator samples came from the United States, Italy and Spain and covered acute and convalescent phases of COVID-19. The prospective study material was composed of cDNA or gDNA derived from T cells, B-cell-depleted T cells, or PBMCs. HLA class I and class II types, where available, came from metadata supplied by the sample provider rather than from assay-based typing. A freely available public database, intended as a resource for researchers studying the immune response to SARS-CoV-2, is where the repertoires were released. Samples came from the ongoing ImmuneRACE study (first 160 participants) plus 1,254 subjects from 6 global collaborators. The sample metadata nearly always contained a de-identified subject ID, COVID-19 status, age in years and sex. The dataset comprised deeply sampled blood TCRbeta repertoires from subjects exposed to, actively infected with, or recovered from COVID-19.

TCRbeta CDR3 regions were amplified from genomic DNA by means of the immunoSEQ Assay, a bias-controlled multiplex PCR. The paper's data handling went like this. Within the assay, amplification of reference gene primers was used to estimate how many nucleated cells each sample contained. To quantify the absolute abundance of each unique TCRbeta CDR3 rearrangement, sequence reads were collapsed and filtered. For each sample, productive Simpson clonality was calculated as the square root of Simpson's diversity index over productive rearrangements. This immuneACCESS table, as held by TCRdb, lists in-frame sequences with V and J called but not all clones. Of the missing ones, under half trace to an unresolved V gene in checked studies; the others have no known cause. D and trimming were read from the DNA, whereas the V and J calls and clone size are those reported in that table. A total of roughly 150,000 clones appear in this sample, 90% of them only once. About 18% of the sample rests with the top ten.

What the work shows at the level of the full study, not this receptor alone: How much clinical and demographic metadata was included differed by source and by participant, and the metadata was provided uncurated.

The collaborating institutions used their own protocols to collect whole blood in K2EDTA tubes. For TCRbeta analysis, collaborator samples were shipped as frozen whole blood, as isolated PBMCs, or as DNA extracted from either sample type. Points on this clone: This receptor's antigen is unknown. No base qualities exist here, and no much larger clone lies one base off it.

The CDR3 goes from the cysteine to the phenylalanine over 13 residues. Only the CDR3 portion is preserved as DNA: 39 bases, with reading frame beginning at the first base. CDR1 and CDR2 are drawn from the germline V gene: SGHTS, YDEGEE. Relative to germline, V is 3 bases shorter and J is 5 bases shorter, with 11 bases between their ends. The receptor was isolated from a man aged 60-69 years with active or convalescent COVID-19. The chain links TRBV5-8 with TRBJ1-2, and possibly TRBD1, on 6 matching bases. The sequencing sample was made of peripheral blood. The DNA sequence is TGTGCCAGCAGCTGGGACACTCGGTATGGCTACACCTTC. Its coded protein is CASSWDTRYGYTF. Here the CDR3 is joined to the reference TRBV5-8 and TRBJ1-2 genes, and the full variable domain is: EAGVTQSPTHLIKTRGQQATLRCSPISGHTSVYWYQQALGLGLQFLLWYDEGEERNRGNFPPRFSGRQFPNYSSELNVNALELEDSALYLCASSWDTRYGYTFGSGTRLTVV.